These T cell receptor beta chains were read from a single sample in a study of PD-L1 blockade in urothelial cancer. Sequencing was performed with immunoSEQ multiplex PCR; in TCRdb, only in-frame clones are kept and a portion is missing. The table shows about 72,000 clones, with under 90% occurring only once. This sample comprised PBMCs, obtained around atezolizumab (anti-PD-L1) treatment. The receptors shown here come from a man in his 70s with urothelial cancer. CDR3s include the opening cysteine and the closing phenylalanine or tryptophan. A D gene is named only where the DNA matches it firmly. Rows may omit the clone size; those that give it use once, few, many or a size class.

abundance	j_gene	d_gene	v_gene	len	CDR3aa	CDR3nt
.	TRBJ2-5	.	TRBV6-6	13	CASSRQQGKTQYF	TGTGCCAGCAGTAGACAGCAGGGAAAGACCCAGTACTTC
.	TRBJ2-3	TRBD2	TRBV5-1	15	CASSGGLAETDTQYF	TGCGCCAGCAGCGGCGGACTAGCTGAAACAGATACGCAGTATTTT
.	TRBJ2-7	.	TRBV27	15	CASSLGRGLTYEQYF	TGTGCCAGCAGTTTAGGGCGGGGGCTGACCTACGAGCAGTACTTC
.	TRBJ2-7	TRBD1	TRBV2	14	CASTRDRETYEQYF	TGTGCCAGCACCCGGGACAGGGAGACCTACGAGCAGTACTTC
.	TRBJ2-1	TRBD2	TRBV19	14	CASSAASGYNEQFF	TGTGCCAGTAGTGCGGCTAGCGGATACAATGAGCAGTTCTTC
.	TRBJ1-1	.	TRBV27	12	CASSLGGGRAFF	TGTGCCAGCAGCCTCGGGGGGGGTCGTGCTTTCTTT
.	TRBJ2-2	.	TRBV28	15	CATRRPLGVGGELFF	TGTGCCACCCGCCGTCCGCTAGGCGTTGGAGGGGAGCTGTTTTTT
.	TRBJ2-1	.	TRBV5-1	16	CASSLGQLSSYNEQFF	TGCGCCAGCAGCTTGGGACAGCTCAGCTCCTACAATGAGCAGTTCTTC
.	TRBJ1-3	.	TRBV5-8	15	CASSLWTGTGNTIYF	TGTGCCAGCAGCTTGTGGACGGGAACTGGAAACACCATATATTTT
.	TRBJ1-4	.	TRBV9	12	CASSVDEEKLFF	TGTGCCAGCAGCGTAGACGAGGAAAAACTGTTTTTT
.	TRBJ1-4	.	TRBV6-5	15	CASSRAGLVNEKLFF	TGTGCCAGCAGTCGCGCGGGACTCGTTAATGAAAAACTGTTTTTT
.	TRBJ2-7	.	TRBV11-2	15	CASTRNRDSSYEQYF	TGTGCCAGCACCCGCAACCGAGATAGCTCCTACGAGCAGTACTTC
.	TRBJ2-1	TRBD2	TRBV2	14	CASGGLGGAGEQFF	TGTGCCAGCGGGGGACTAGGTGGGGCCGGTGAGCAGTTCTTC
.	TRBJ1-2	TRBD1	TRBV5-1	17	CASSLDWAGTGEFGYTF	TGCGCCAGCAGCTTGGATTGGGCTGGGACAGGGGAGTTTGGCTACACCTTC
.	TRBJ1-3	.	TRBV25-1	14	CASSRGTSGNTIYF	TGTGCCAGCTCAAGGGGGACCTCTGGAAACACCATATATTTT
.	TRBJ2-1	.	TRBV11-2	13	CASSAIAGTWQFF	TGTGCCAGCAGCGCGATAGCCGGGACTTGGCAGTTCTTC
.	TRBJ2-2	TRBD2	TRBV6-4	15	CASSSSGLNTGELFF	TGTGCCAGCAGTTCTAGCGGACTGAACACCGGGGAGCTGTTTTTT
.	TRBJ1-5	.	TRBV19	14	CASSSGGGNQPQHF	TGTGCCAGTAGTTCTGGGGGGGGCAATCAGCCCCAGCATTTT
once	TRBJ2-3	.	TRBV27	17	CASSQENRASYTDTQYF	TGTGCCAGCAGCCAAGAAAACAGGGCCTCCTACACAGATACGCAGTATTTT
.	TRBJ2-5	.	TRBV28	13	CASSTNQPETQYF	TGTGCCAGCAGCACTAACCAGCCGGAGACCCAGTACTTC
.	TRBJ2-2	TRBD1	TRBV7-9	16	CASSFPGQLNTGELFF	TGTGCCAGCAGCTTTCCGGGACAGTTGAACACCGGGGAGCTGTTTTTT
.	TRBJ2-7	TRBD2	TRBV2	16	CASSLVGGLVPQEQYF	TGTGCCAGCAGCCTCGTTGGGGGACTAGTCCCTCAAGAGCAGTACTTC
few	TRBJ1-1	.	TRBV5-5	14	CASSLVFGGEEAFF	TGTGCCAGCAGCTTGGTTTTCGGGGGGGAAGAAGCTTTCTTT
.	TRBJ1-1	TRBD1	TRBV7-6	15	CASSSLSGGNTEAFF	TGTGCCAGCAGCTCACTTTCAGGGGGGAACACTGAAGCTTTCTTT
.	TRBJ2-7	TRBD2	TRBV28	15	CASRVLAGGTYEQYF	TGTGCCAGCAGAGTACTAGCGGGAGGTACCTACGAGCAGTACTTC
once	TRBJ2-6	TRBD1	TRBV7-9	18	CASSSRTGGFSGANVLTF	TGTGCCAGCAGCTCCCGGACAGGGGGATTCTCTGGGGCCAACGTCCTGACTTTC